One and the same sample provided the 22 T cell receptor beta chains below, sequenced in a study of CD8+ T cells in alopecia areata. Treatment in this sample: oral pan-JAK inhibitor, 5-10 mg twice daily. Following RNA extraction, reverse transcription yielded cDNA that acted as the sequencing template. Only in-frame clones appear in the TCRdb table, and some are missing; sequencing was by immunoSEQ multiplex PCR. The sample yields 150,000 to 200,000 clones, roughly two thirds seen once. The input for sequencing was CD4+ T cells sorted from blood, taken at week 4, from a patient treated with tofacitinib. Receptor source: a human donor with alopecia areata.

J is TRBJ2-5 and V is TRBV10-3; D is possibly TRBD2 (7 bases). Germline V gene sequence: CDR1 ENHRY, CDR2 SYGVKD. Deletions cut 7 bases from V and 2 bases from J, with 11 bases between. CDR3 length: 13 amino acids. The CDR3 nucleotides read TGTGCCATCAAGGGGGGGGGACAAGAGACCCAGTACTTC. Translating it yields CAIKGGGQETQYF.

The rearrangement joins TRBV7-2 to TRBJ2-1; 8 positions agree with TRBD1. The CDR3 is made up of 14 amino acids. Germline CDR1 is SGHTA and CDR2 is FQGNSA. Trimming took 2 bases from V and 6 from J; bases not matched to a gene: 3. CDR3 region: CASSLQGASNEQFF. The CDR3 coding sequence is TGTGCCAGCAGCTTACAGGGGGCAAGCAATGAGCAGTTCTTC.

In this sample, this clone turned up once. V and J are TRBV7-8 and TRBJ1-2; 7 bases are a match to TRBD1. The CDR3 runs 13 residues. J lost 3 bases, V lost 2 bases, and 0 bases had no gene match. The V gene's germline CDR1 is SGHVS and CDR2 FQNEAQ. CDR3 loop: CASSLQGDYGYTF. The CDR3 DNA reads as TGTGCCAGCAGCTTACAGGGGGACTATGGCTACACCTTC.

The chain couples TRBV7-9 to TRBJ1-1; D gene unclear. There are 13 residues in the CDR3. Germline lookup yields CDR1 SEHNR and CDR2 FQNEAQ (reference sequence). Trimming removed 3 bases from V and 1 base from J, with 6 bases in between. The CDR3 sequence is CASSLTGNTEAFF. DNA of the CDR3: TGTGCCAGCAGCTTGACGGGGAACACTGAAGCTTTCTTT.

CDR3 region: CASSSGTGLGYTF. For the CDR3, the DNA is TGTGCCAGCAGCTCCGGGACAGGGTTAGGCTACACCTTC. This sequence joins TRBV7-3 and TRBJ1-2; 9 bases map to TRBD1. V was clipped by 4 bases and J by 8 bases; unmatched bases: 5. The germline gives CDR1 SGHTA, CDR2 FQGTGA. The CDR3 runs 13 residues.

The table lists this clone with a count of one. The rearrangement links TRBV4-1 to TRBJ2-4; a possible D gene is TRBD1 (5 bases). This CDR3 is 15 amino acids long. Trimming cost V 3 bases and J 0 bases, with 9 bases left between them. Germline assignment: CDR1 MGHRA and CDR2 YSYEKL. The CDR3 DNA reads TGCGCCAGCAGCCATGTAGGGGTAGCCAAAAACATTCAGTACTTC. This codes for CASSHVGVAKNIQYF.

The genes are TRBV4-1 and TRBJ1-2; no clear D gene. The CDR3 consists of 12 residues. Germline CDR1 is MGHRA and CDR2 is YSYEKL. The V end was cut by 5 bases, the J end by 5 bases, with 9 bases between. The CDR3 nucleotides are TGCGCCAGCAGCGGGCAGGATTATGGCTACACCTTC. Translating gives CASSGQDYGYTF.

About this clone itself: The junction shows a germline mismatch at one end, possibly a read error. V gene TRBV7-3 combines with J gene TRBJ2-3; D unclear. Germline V gene lookup returns CDR1 SGHTA and CDR2 FQGTGA. The CDR3 loop spans 12 amino acids. The CDR3 bases are TGTGTCAGCAGCCCGCTCACAGATACGCAGTATTTT. Its protein product is CVSSPLTDTQYF.

Remarks on this clone: Other nucleotide sequences from this sample produce the same CDR3. CDR3 nucleotide sequence: TGCGCCAGCAGCAGGGACAGCTACGAGCAGTACTTC. Translating it yields CASSRDSYEQYF. The genes are TRBV5-1 and TRBJ2-7, with 7 bases matching TRBD1. This CDR3 spans 12 amino acids. Germline assignment: CDR1 SGHRS and CDR2 YFSETQ. V shed 4 bases and J 3 bases; nucleotides not matched to a gene: 1.

This clone was counted a single time. The rearrangement joins TRBV4-3 to TRBJ2-7; D ambiguous. Germline V gives CDR1 LGHNA, CDR2 YSLEER. The CDR3 contains 13 residues. Trimming took 1 base from V and 6 from J, leaving 10 bases between them. The CDR3 loop reads CASSQVRLSEQYF. CDR3 sequence (DNA): TGCGCCAGCAGCCAAGTACGGTTATCCGAGCAGTACTTC.

The chain employs TRBV5-1 and TRBJ2-5; D gene unclear. V gave up 4 bases and J gave up 3 bases, with 10 bases separating them. The CDR3 is 13 amino acids. Germline V gene lookup returns CDR1 SGHRS and CDR2 YFSETQ. CDR3 sequence reads: CASSPLRKETQYF. CDR3 nucleotides: TGCGCCAGCAGCCCCCTCAGGAAAGAGACCCAGTACTTC.

V gene TRBV19 combines with J gene TRBJ2-5, with D unresolved. The V end was cut by 6 bases, the J end by 5 bases, with 13 bases between. The CDR3 spans 13 residues. CDR1 LNHDA and CDR2 SQIVND come from the germline V gene (reference sequence). The CDR3: CASSPPGGETQYF. CDR3 bases: TGTGCCAGTAGCCCTCCGGGCGGTGAGACCCAGTACTTC.

Concerning this clone: Other DNA sequences in this specimen translate into the identical CDR3. The chain combines TRBV9 with TRBJ2-1, with D unresolved. Per the germline V gene, CDR1 is SGDLS and CDR2 is YYNGEE. This CDR3 comprises 14 residues. V was trimmed by 2 bases and J by 0 bases, leaving 6 bases between them. The CDR3 coding sequence is TGTGCCAGCAGCGTTAGCAGCTCCTACAATGAGCAGTTCTTC. Its translation is CASSVSSSYNEQFF.

The chain has TRBV9 and TRBJ2-7; 9 bases are shared with TRBD2. The germline gives CDR1 SGDLS, CDR2 YYNGEE. CDR3 length: 16 residues. V dropped 0 bases and J dropped 5; count of bases not matched to a gene: 9. DNA for the CDR3: TGTGCCAGCAGCGTAGAGGCGGGGGGGCTGCGAAACGAGCAGTACTTC. Translated, it gives CASSVEAGGLRNEQYF.

This chain joins TRBV4-2 and TRBJ1-2; unclear D gene. Germline loops: CDR1 LGHNA, CDR2 YNFKEQ. The CDR3 is made up of 16 amino acids. The V and J ends lost 1 base and 0 bases respectively, with 12 bases between them. Written as DNA, the CDR3 is TGTGCCAGCAGCCAAGTCGTTACAGCTACTAACTATGGCTACACCTTC. It is translated as CASSQVVTATNYGYTF.

The genes are TRBV5-1 and TRBJ2-1; no reliable D call. From germline, CDR1 is SGHRS and CDR2 YFSETQ. The CDR3 consists of 12 residues. The germline V and J ends were trimmed by 1 base and 5 bases, with 4 bases remaining between them. DNA of the CDR3: TGCGCCAGCAGCTTGACGGACAATGAGCAGTTCTTC. Its translation is CASSLTDNEQFF.

The rearrangement links TRBV7-9 to TRBJ2-1; 9 nucleotides line up with TRBD1. Unmatched junction bases numbered 13, after V lost 5 bases and J lost 8 bases. Germline CDR1 and CDR2: SEHNR and FQNEAQ (reference sequence). The CDR3 has 16 residues. Here the CDR3 reads CASSPSGTGTYDEQFF. CDR3 nucleotides: TGTGCCAGCAGCCCTTCTGGGACAGGGACATACGATGAGCAGTTCTTC.

This sequence joins TRBV25-1 and TRBJ1-3; 10 positions match TRBD1. Germline lookup yields CDR1 MGHDK and CDR2 SYGVNS. This CDR3 region has 15 residues. J was trimmed by 2 bases and V by 4 bases; bases with no gene match: 2. The CDR3 loop reads CASSGDRGPGNTIYF. The CDR3 DNA reads as TGTGCCAGCAGTGGGGACAGGGGCCCTGGAAACACCATATATTTT.

DNA of the CDR3: TGTGCCAGCAGCGTAAGGGGGACCGCGGATACGCAGTATTTT. Its translation is CASSVRGTADTQYF. The chain has TRBV9 and TRBJ2-3, with D possibly TRBD1 on 6 matching bases. V was clipped by 1 base and J by 6 bases, with 12 bases between them. The CDR3 is 14 amino acids. The germline V gene has CDR1 SGDLS and CDR2 YYNGEE.

Details on this clone: Germline is not matched at one junction end, which may reflect a read error. The chain couples TRBV7-9 to TRBJ2-1, with D possibly being TRBD1 (6 bases). The CDR3 length is 11 residues. Germline V lookup: CDR1 SEHNR, CDR2 FQNEAQ (reference sequence). The CDR3 region is CASTLRGEQFF. The DNA for the CDR3 is TGTGCCAGCACCTTAAGGGGGGAGCAGTTCTTC.

This chain connects TRBV7-9 to TRBJ2-5; 7 bases line up with TRBD1. The CDR3 is 15 residues long. Germline V gives CDR1 SEHNR, CDR2 FQNEAQ (reference sequence). Trimming cost V 5 bases and J 2 bases; bases outside gene matches: 8. CDR3 DNA: TGTGCCAGCAGCGAAACCGACAGGGATCAAGAGACCCAGTACTTC. Its protein is CASSETDRDQETQYF. The full variable domain, rest sourced from reference TRBV7-9 and TRBJ2-5, is DTGVSQNPRHKITKRGQNVTFRCDPISEHNRLYWYRQTLGQGPEFLTYFQNEAQLEKSRLLSDRFSAERPKGSFSTLEIQRTEQGDSAMYLCASSETDRDQETQYFGPGTRLLVL.

The J gene is TRBJ2-1, the V gene TRBV29-1, with D tentatively TRBD1 or TRBD2 (5 bases each). Trimming stripped 7 bases from V and 16 bases from J, with 20 bases between. This CDR3 has 11 residues. Germline CDR1 SQVTM, CDR2 ANQGSEA. The CDR3 DNA reads TGCAGCGCCGGGACCACCCAACCACCTTTCTTC. Encoded protein: CSAGTTQPPFF.